The TCR beta chain under discussion was sequenced for a study of OX40 agonist ivuxolimab in advanced cancers. The CDR3 is made up of 14 amino acids. The V segment lost 5 bases and the J segment 7 bases; nucleotides outside the gene matches: 3. The germline CDR1 and CDR2 sequences are PRHDT and FYEKMQ (reference sequence). Assay: immunoSEQ multiplex PCR; the TCRdb copy retains only in-frame clones and omits some. The repertoire holds around 45,000 clones, with roughly 90% as singletons. Autoimmune disease history or systemic immunosuppression was exclusionary. The sequencing used CD4+ or CD8+ T cells sorted from blood, collected in a trial of the OX40 agonist ivuxolimab. The chain has TRBV13 and TRBJ2-4, with 12 bases fitting TRBD2. This TCR was sampled from an adult with an advanced solid tumor such as melanoma, head and neck, liver or kidney cancer. The CDR3 region has the DNA TGTGCCAGCAGCCTAGCGGGAGGGCCTAACATTCAGTACTTC. The encoded protein is CASSLAGGPNIQYF.